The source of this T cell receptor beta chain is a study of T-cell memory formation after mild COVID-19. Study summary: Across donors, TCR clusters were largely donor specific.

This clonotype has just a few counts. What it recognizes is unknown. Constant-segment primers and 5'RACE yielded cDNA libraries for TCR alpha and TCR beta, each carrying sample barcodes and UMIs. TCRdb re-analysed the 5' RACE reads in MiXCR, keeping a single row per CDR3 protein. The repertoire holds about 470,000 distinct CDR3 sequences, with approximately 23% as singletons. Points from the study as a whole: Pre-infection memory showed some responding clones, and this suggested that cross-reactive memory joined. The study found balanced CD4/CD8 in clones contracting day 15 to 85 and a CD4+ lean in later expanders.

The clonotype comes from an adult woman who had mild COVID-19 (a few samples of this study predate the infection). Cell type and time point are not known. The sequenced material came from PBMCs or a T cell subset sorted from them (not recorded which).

CDR3 nucleotides: TGTGCCAGCAGAGGAGGTACTAGCGGGGCCTACGAGCAGTACTTC. It encodes CASRGGTSGAYEQYF. This chain uses TRBV7-2 with TRBJ2-7; 10 bases are a match to TRBD2. Losses at the gene ends were 6 bases for V and 2 bases for J; bases not matched to a gene: 7. The CDR3 extends over 15 amino acids. The germline V gene has CDR1 SGHTA and CDR2 FQGNSA.